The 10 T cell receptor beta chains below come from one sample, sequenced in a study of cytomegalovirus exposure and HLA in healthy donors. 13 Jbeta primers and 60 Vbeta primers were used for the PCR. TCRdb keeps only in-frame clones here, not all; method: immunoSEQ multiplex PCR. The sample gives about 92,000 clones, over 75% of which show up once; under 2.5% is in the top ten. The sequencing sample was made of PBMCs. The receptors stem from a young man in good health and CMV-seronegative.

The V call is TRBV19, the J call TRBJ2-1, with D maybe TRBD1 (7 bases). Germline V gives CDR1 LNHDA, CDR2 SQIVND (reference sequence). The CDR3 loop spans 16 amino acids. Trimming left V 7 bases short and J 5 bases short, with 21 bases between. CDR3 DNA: TGTGCCAGTACCTCCTCAACGACAGGGAGGAACAATGAGCAGTTCTTC. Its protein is CASTSSTTGRNNEQFF.

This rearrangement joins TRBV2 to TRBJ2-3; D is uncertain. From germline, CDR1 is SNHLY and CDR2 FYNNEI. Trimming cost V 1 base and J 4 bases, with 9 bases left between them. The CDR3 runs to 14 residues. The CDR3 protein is CASSEGLGADTQYF. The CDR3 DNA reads TGTGCCAGCAGTGAAGGGCTAGGTGCAGATACGCAGTATTTT.

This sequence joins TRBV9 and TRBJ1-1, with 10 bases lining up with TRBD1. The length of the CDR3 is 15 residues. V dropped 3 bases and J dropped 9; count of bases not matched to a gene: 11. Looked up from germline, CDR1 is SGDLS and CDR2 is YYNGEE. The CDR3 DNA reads TGTGCCAGCAGCGCCGACAGGGGGCGAAGCACAAAAGCTTTCTTT. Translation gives CASSADRGRSTKAFF.

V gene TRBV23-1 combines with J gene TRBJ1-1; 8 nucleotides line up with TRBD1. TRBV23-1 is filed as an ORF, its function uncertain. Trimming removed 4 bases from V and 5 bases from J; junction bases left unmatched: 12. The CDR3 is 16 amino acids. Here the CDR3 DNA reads TGCGCCAGCAGTCTCGTAAACGGACAGGGCTGTACTGAAGCTTTCTTT. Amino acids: CASSLVNGQGCTEAFF.

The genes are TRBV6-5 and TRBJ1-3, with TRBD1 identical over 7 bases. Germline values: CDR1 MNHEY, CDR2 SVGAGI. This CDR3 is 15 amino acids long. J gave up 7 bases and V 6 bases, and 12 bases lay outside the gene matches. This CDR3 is CASSPRQGKRNTIYF. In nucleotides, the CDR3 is TGTGCCAGCAGCCCTAGACAGGGAAAAAGGAACACCATATATTTT.

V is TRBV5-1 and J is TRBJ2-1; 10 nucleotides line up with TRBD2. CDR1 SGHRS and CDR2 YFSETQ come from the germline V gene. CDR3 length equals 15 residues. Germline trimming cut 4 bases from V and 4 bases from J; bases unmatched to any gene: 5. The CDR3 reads CASSRLAGAYNEQFF. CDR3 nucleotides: TGCGCCAGCAGCCGTCTAGCGGGGGCTTACAATGAGCAGTTCTTC. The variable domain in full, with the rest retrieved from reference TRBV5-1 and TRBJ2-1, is KAGVTQTPRYLIKTRGQQVTLSCSPISGHRSVSWYQQTPGQGLQFLFEYFSETQRNKGNFPGRFSGRQFSNSRSEMNVSTLELGDSALYLCASSRLAGAYNEQFFGPGTRLTVL.

CDR3 loop: CARTGGVDGYTF. In nucleotides, the CDR3 is TGTGCCAGAACAGGGGGGGTTGATGGCTACACCTTC. The V call is TRBV2, the J call TRBJ1-2; 8 bases are a match to TRBD1. Per germline, CDR1 SNHLY and CDR2 FYNNEI. The CDR3 runs 12 residues. The V gene end was trimmed by 9 bases and the J gene end by 6 bases; junction bases not matched to a gene: 6.

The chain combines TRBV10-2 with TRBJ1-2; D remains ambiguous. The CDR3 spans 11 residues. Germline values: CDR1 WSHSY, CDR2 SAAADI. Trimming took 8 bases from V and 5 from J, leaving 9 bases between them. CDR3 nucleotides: TGCGCCAGCGGGGAGCAGTATGGCTACACCTTC. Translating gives CASGEQYGYTF.

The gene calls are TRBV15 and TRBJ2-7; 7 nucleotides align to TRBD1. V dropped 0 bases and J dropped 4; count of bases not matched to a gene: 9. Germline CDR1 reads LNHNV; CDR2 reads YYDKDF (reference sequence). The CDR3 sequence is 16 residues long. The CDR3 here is CATSRDQGTALYEQYF. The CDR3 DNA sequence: TGTGCCACCAGCAGAGATCAAGGGACAGCCCTTTACGAGCAGTACTTC.

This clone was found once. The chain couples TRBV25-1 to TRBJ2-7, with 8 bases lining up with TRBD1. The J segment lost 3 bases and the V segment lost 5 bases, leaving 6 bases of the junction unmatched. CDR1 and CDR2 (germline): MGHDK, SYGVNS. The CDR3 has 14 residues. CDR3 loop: CASSSGQGIYEQYF. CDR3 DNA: TGTGCCAGCAGTTCTGGACAGGGAATCTACGAGCAGTACTTC.